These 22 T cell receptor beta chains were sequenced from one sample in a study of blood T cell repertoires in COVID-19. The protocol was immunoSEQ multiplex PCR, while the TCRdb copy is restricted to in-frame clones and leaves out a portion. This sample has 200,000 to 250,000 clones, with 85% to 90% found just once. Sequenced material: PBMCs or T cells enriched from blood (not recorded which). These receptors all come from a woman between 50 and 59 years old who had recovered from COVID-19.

In nucleotides, the CDR3 is TGCAGCGTTGTTGGCTTGAGACAGGGGGAGAATGAGCAGTTCTTC. Protein sequence: CSVVGLRQGENEQFF. The V call is TRBV29-1, the J call TRBJ2-1; TRBD1 aligns across 9 bases. This CDR3 spans 15 amino acids. The germline gives CDR1 SQVTM, CDR2 ANQGSEA. With 4 bases clipped from V and 7 bases from J, the junction kept 11 bases outside the gene matches.

CDR3 amino acids: CASSSGSSYNEQFF. CDR3 bases: TGTGCCAGCTCAAGCGGGAGCTCCTACAATGAGCAGTTCTTC. The chain has TRBV6-5 and TRBJ2-1, with 8 bases lining up with TRBD2. Germline-derived CDR1 and CDR2 are MNHEY and SVGAGI. The CDR3 sequence is 14 residues long. J gave up 0 bases and V 8 bases, and 3 bases lay outside the gene matches.

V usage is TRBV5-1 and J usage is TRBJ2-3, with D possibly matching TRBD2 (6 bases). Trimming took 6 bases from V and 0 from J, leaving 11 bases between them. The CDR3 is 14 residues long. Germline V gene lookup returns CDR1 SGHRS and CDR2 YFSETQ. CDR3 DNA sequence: TGCGCCAGCACCGGGAGACGAAGCACAGATACGCAGTATTTT. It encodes CASTGRRSTDTQYF.

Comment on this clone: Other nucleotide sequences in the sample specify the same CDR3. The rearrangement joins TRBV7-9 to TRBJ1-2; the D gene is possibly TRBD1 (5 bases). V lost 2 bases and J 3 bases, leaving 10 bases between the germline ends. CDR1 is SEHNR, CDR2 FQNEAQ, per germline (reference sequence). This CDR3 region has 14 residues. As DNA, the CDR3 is TGTGCCAGCAGCTTAACGGGGGTGGACTATGGCTACACCTTC. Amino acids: CASSLTGVDYGYTF. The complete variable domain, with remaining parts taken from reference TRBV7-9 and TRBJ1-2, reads DTGVSQNPRHKITKRGQNVTFRCDPISEHNRLYWYRQTLGQGPEFLTYFQNEAQLEKSRLLSDRFSAERPKGSFSTLEIQRTEQGDSAMYLCASSLTGVDYGYTFGSGTRLTVV.

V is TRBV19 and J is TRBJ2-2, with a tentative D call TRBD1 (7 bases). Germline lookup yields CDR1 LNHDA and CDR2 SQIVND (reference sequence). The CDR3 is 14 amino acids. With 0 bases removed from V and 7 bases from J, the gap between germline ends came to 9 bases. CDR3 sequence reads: CASSIDRGVGELFF. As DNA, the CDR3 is TGTGCCAGTAGTATAGACAGGGGGGTCGGGGAGCTGTTTTTT.

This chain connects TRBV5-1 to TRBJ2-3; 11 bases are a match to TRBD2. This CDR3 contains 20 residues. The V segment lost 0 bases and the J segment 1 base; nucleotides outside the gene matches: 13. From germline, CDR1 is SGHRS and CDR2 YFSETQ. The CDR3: CASSLDAVAGGPFGTDTQYF. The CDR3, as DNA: TGCGCCAGCAGCTTGGACGCTGTAGCGGGAGGGCCGTTCGGCACAGATACGCAGTATTTT.

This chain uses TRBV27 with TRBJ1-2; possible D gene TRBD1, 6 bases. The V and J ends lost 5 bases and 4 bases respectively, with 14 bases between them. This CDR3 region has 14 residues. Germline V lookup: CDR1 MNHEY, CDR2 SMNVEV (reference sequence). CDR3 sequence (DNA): TGTGCCAGCAGTCCCCGGTTCAGGGGCTATGGCTACACCTTC. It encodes CASSPRFRGYGYTF.

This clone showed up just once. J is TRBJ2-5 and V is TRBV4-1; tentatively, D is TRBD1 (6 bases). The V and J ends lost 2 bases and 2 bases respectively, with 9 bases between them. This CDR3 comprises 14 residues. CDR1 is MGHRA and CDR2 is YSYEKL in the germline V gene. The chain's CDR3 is CASSQIGQQETQYF. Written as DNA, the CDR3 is TGCGCCAGCAGCCAAATAGGACAGCAAGAGACCCAGTACTTC.

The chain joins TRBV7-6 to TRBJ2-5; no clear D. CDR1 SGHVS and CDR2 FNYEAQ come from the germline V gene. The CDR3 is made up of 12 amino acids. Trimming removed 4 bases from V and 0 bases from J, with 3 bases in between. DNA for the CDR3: TGTGCCAGCAGCTGGCACCAAGAGACCCAGTACTTC. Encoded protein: CASSWHQETQYF.

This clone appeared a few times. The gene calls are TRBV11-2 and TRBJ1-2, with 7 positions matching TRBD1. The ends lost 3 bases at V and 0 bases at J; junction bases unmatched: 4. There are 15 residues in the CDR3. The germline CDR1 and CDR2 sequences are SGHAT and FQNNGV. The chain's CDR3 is CASSFGTVANYGYTF. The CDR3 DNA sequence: TGTGCCAGCAGCTTTGGGACAGTAGCTAACTATGGCTACACCTTC.

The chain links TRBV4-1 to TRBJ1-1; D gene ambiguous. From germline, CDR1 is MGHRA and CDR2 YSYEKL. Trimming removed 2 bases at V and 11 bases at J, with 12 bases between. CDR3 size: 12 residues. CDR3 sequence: CASSQSLQVAFF. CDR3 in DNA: TGCGCCAGCAGCCAATCCCTCCAGGTTGCTTTCTTT.

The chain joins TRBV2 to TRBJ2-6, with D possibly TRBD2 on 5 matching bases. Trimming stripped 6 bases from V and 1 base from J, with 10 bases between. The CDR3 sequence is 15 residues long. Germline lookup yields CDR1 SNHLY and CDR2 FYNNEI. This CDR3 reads CASSLTSSGANVLTF. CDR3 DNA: TGTGCCAGCAGCCTAACTAGTTCTGGGGCCAACGTCCTGACTTTC. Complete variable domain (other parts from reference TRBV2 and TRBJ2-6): EPEVTQTPSHQVTQMGQEVILRCVPISNHLYFYWYRQILGQKVEFLVSFYNNEISEKSEIFDDQFSVERPDGSNFTLKIRSTKLEDSAMYFCASSLTSSGANVLTFGAGSRLTVL.

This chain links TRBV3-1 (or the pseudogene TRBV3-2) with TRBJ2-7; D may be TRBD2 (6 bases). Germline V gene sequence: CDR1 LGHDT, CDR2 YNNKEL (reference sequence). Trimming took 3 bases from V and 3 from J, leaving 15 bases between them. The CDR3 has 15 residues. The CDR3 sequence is CASSHGGLANYEQYF. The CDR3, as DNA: TGTGCCAGCAGCCACGGGGGTCTAGCAAACTACGAGCAGTACTTC.

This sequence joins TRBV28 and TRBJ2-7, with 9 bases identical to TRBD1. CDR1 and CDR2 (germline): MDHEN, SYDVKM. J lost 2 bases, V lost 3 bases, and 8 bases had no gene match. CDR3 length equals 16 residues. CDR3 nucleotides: TGTGCCAGCAGTTTTGGGTTTGGGACAGGGCCCTACGAGCAGTACTTC. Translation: CASSFGFGTGPYEQYF.

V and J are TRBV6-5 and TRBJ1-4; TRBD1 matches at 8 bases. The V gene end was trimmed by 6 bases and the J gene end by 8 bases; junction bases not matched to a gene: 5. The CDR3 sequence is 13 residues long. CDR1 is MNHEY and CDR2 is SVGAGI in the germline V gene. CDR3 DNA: TGTGCCAGCAGAAGGGACAGGTTGGAAAAACTGTTTTTT. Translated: CASRRDRLEKLFF.

The CDR3 protein is CASNLRGSYEQYF. The CDR3 DNA is TGTGCCAGCAACCTACGGGGCTCCTACGAGCAGTACTTC. The chain carries TRBV25-1 and TRBJ2-7; tentatively, D is TRBD2 (5 bases). Germline lookup yields CDR1 MGHDK and CDR2 SYGVNS. The CDR3 runs to 13 residues. Deletions cut 7 bases from V and 0 bases from J, with 10 bases between.

CDR3 nucleotides: TGCGCCAGCAAACAGCGGGAATTTGCCGGGGAGCTGTTTTTT. Its translation is CASKQREFAGELFF. This rearrangement joins TRBV4-1 to TRBJ2-2; TRBD2 aligns across 7 bases. The V gene end was trimmed by 7 bases and the J gene end by 6 bases; junction bases not matched to a gene: 8. The length of the CDR3 is 14 residues. The germline gives CDR1 MGHRA, CDR2 YSYEKL.

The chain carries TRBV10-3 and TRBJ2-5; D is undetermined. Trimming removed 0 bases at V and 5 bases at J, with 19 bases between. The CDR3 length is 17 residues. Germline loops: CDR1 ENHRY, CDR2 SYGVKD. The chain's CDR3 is CAISESFQTRSWETQYF. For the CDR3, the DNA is TGTGCCATCAGTGAGTCCTTTCAGACACGGTCGTGGGAGACCCAGTACTTC.

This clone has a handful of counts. The CDR3 bases are TGTGCCAGTAGTAGCACCGCGGAGACCCAGTACTTC. Translated, it gives CASSSTAETQYF. The chain joins TRBV19 to TRBJ2-5; unclear D gene. With 4 bases removed from V and 5 bases from J, the gap between germline ends came to 8 bases. The length of the CDR3 is 12 residues. Germline values: CDR1 LNHDA, CDR2 SQIVND (reference sequence).

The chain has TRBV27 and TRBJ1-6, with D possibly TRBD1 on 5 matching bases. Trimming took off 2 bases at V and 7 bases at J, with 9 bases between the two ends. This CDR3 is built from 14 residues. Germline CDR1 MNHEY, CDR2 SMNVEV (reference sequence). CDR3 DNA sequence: TGTGCCAGCAGTTTAACGGGGGGAAATTCACCCCTCCACTTT. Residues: CASSLTGGNSPLHF.

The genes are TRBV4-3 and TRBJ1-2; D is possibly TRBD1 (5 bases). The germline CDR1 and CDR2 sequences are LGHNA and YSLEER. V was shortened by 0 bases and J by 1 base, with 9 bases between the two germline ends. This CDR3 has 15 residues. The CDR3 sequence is CASSQDRGGNYGYTF. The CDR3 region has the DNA TGCGCCAGCAGCCAAGATCGGGGGGGTAACTATGGCTACACCTTC.

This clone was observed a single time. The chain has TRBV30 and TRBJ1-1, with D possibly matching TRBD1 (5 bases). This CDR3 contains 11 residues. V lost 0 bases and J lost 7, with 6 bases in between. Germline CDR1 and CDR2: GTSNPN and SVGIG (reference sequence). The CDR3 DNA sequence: TGTGCCTGGAGTGTAGGGGATGAAGCTTTCTTT. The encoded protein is CAWSVGDEAFF.